This entry describes one T cell receptor (beta chain). Antigen unknown. This CDR3 region has 15 residues. Germline CDR1 and CDR2: SGHAT and FQNNGV. The trim removed 5 bases at V and 5 bases at J, leaving 6 bases unmatched. The data stem from a study of cytomegalovirus exposure and HLA in healthy donors. Findings of the study overall: Some TCR beta chains (roughly 150 of them) were listed as cytomegalovirus-associated. A few chains linked to CMV were shown in vitro to be specific for CMV antigens.

The primer mix had 60 Vbeta and 13 Jbeta primers. Libraries were prepared by immunoSEQ multiplex PCR; TCRdb keeps only in-frame clonotypes and omits some of them. The data hold around 120,000 clones, with about 73% observed a single time. The V and J genes are TRBV11-2 and TRBJ1-5; 10 bases are shared with TRBD1. This TCR was recovered from a woman aged 30 to 39 in good health and CMV-seropositive. Sequencing input: PBMCs. CDR3: CASSLTGGLHQPQHF. In DNA form, the CDR3 reads TGTGCCAGCAGCCTGACAGGGGGCCTCCATCAGCCCCAGCATTTT.